The 24 T cell receptor beta chains in this list originate from one sample, sequenced in a study of patients and donors after allogeneic stem cell transplantation. TCRdb redid the calling of the RT-PCR reads with MiXCR, one entry per CDR3 protein. The data hold tens of thousands of distinct CDR3 sequences, with about 14% observed a single time. Sequenced material: blood, either unsorted or a sorted T cell fraction (not recorded which). Source of these receptors: a human donor who was either an allogeneic HSCT recipient or a stem cell or donor lymphocyte infusion donor (not recorded which). It is not recorded whose cells these are; they may come from a transplant donor.

At least ten counts were recorded for this clonotype. This chain connects TRBV12-3 or TRBV12-4 to TRBJ2-7; 9 bases match TRBD2. V lost 5 bases and J lost 0; bases outside the gene matches: 5. This CDR3 comprises 15 residues. This CDR3 is CASSGSGRISYEQYF. The CDR3, as DNA: TGTGCCAGCAGTGGGAGCGGGAGGATCTCCTACGAGCAGTACTTC.

V gene TRBV5-1 combines with J gene TRBJ2-1; D is possibly TRBD2 (6 bases). V lost 0 bases to trimming and J lost 2 bases, with 9 bases between them. Germline V CDR1 and CDR2: SGHRS, YFSETQ. This CDR3 has 15 residues. CDR3 amino acids: CASSLVWTTYNEQFF. The CDR3 DNA reads as TGCGCCAGCAGCTTGGTTTGGACTACCTACAATGAGCAGTTCTTC.

The genes are TRBV3-1 and TRBJ2-3; D is unclear. V was trimmed by 5 bases and J by 9 bases, leaving 12 bases between them. CDR1 LGHDT and CDR2 YNNKEL come from the germline V gene (reference sequence). The CDR3 runs to 12 residues. CDR3 protein: CASSAGERTQYF. The CDR3 DNA reads TGTGCCAGCAGCGCAGGTGAAAGGACGCAGTATTTT.

There are a few counts of this clonotype. This chain connects TRBV7-8 to TRBJ2-1; TRBD2 aligns across 8 bases. The germline V gene encodes CDR1 SGHVS and CDR2 FQNEAQ. Unmatched junction bases numbered 12, after V lost 7 bases and J lost 1 base. The CDR3 covers 17 residues. The CDR3 loop reads CASIVVAGRGSYNEQFF. In DNA form, the CDR3 reads TGTGCCAGCATTGTTGTAGCGGGAAGGGGGTCCTACAATGAGCAGTTCTTC.

The table lists this clonotype with a few counts. V is TRBV7-2 and J is TRBJ2-1; D is perhaps TRBD2 (6 bases). The CDR3 loop spans 12 amino acids. Germline CDR1 is SGHTA and CDR2 is FQGNSA. V was cut by 2 bases and J by 16 bases, with 15 bases left in between. The CDR3 region is CASSLTGVISFF. As DNA, the CDR3 is TGTGCCAGCAGCTTAACGGGAGTTATATCTTTCTTC.

This clonotype was seen a few times. J is TRBJ2-3 and V is TRBV27; TRBD2 matches at 16 bases. V gave up 5 bases and J gave up 3 bases; unmatched junction bases: 2. Germline CDR1 is MNHEY and CDR2 is SMNVEV (reference sequence). The CDR3 runs to 16 residues. The CDR3 DNA is TGTGCCAGCAGTCTGGGACTAGCGGGAGGGACAGATACGCAGTATTTT. It codes for CASSLGLAGGTDTQYF.

The chain employs TRBV11-2 and TRBJ2-7; D is ambiguous. In germline, CDR1 is SGHAT, CDR2 FQNNGV. The CDR3 is 13 amino acids. V was cut by 4 bases and J by 3 bases, with 10 bases left in between. The CDR3 loop is CASSSSDRYEQYF. The CDR3 coding sequence is TGTGCCAGCAGCTCCTCCGACCGCTACGAGCAGTACTTC.

This clonotype was counted only a few times. This chain links TRBV6-5 with TRBJ2-5; unclear D gene. Trimming removed 0 bases at V and 5 bases at J, with 4 bases between. Germline CDR1 and CDR2: MNHEY and SVGAGI. The CDR3 consists of 12 residues. In nucleotides, the CDR3 is TGTGCCAGCAGTTACTCGATGGAGACCCAGTACTTC. Protein sequence: CASSYSMETQYF.

This clonotype occurred a few times. This chain connects TRBV11-2 to TRBJ2-3; the match to TRBD2 covers 7 bases. Germline-derived CDR1 and CDR2 are SGHAT and FQNNGV. V trimming: 4 bases; J trimming: 3 bases; junction bases outside the gene matches: 16. The CDR3 sequence is 18 residues long. The CDR3 sequence is CASSSFLLAVARTDTQYF. DNA of the CDR3: TGTGCCAGCAGCTCCTTCCTTCTAGCGGTGGCTAGGACAGATACGCAGTATTTT.

This clonotype was counted a few times. V gene TRBV9 combines with J gene TRBJ1-3; D not certain. CDR3 length: 9 amino acids. Germline V gene data show CDR1 as SGDLS and CDR2 as YYNGEE. V lost 8 bases, J lost 9 bases, and 6 bases lay in between. DNA for the CDR3: TGTGCCAGTACTCCCACCATATATTTT. The encoded protein is CASTPTIYF.

This clonotype showed up many times. V and J are TRBV7-8 and TRBJ1-1; tentatively, D is TRBD1 (5 bases). The germline V and J ends were trimmed by 2 bases and 5 bases, with 12 bases remaining between them. The germline CDR1 and CDR2 sequences are SGHVS and FQNEAQ. There are 14 residues in the CDR3. CDR3 region: CASSLLGEGTEAFF. CDR3 nucleotide sequence: TGTGCCAGCAGCTTACTGGGGGAGGGTACTGAAGCTTTCTTT.

This clonotype was seen a few times. The chain uses TRBV3-1 and TRBJ1-2; possible D gene TRBD1, 6 bases. Deletions cut 5 bases from V and 13 bases from J, with 17 bases between. CDR1 is LGHDT and CDR2 is YNNKEL in the germline V gene (reference sequence). This CDR3 contains 12 residues. The chain's CDR3 is CASSSGTPYRTF. The CDR3 region has the DNA TGTGCCAGCAGCTCCGGGACACCTTACCGCACCTTC.

This clonotype was counted between two and nine times. This sequence joins TRBV3-1 and TRBJ2-5; a weak D match, TRBD1 (6 bases). This CDR3 comprises 15 residues. Germline V gene lookup returns CDR1 LGHDT and CDR2 YNNKEL (reference sequence). V was clipped by 4 bases and J by 2 bases, with 14 bases between them. The CDR3 DNA reads TGTGCCAGCAGCCTCCCCCGGGACATGCAAGAGACCCAGTACTTC. As protein: CASSLPRDMQETQYF.

This clonotype was found a few times. The chain uses TRBV11-3 and TRBJ2-5; D possibly matches TRBD1 or TRBD2 (5 bases each). This CDR3 comprises 15 residues. CDR1 is SGHNT and CDR2 is YENEEA in the germline V gene. The V end was cut by 2 bases, the J end by 4 bases, with 14 bases between. As DNA, the CDR3 is TGTGCCAGCAGCTTATGGGAAGGGGACGTAGAGACCCAGTACTTC. This translates into CASSLWEGDVETQYF.

This clonotype was picked up a small number of times. V and J are TRBV29-1 and TRBJ1-1, with D perhaps matching TRBD1 (5 bases). With 2 bases removed from V and 0 bases from J, the gap between germline ends came to 10 bases. The CDR3 contains 14 residues. CDR1 is SQVTM, CDR2 ANQGSEA, per germline. The CDR3 here is CSVEYGRVNTEAFF. The CDR3, as DNA: TGCAGCGTTGAATATGGCAGGGTGAACACTGAAGCTTTCTTT.

This clonotype has a count of ten or more. The chain joins TRBV10-3 to TRBJ1-6, with 9 bases aligning to TRBD1. V was clipped by 6 bases and J by 9 bases; unmatched bases: 9. From germline, CDR1 is ENHRY and CDR2 SYGVKD. The CDR3 consists of 15 residues. The CDR3 DNA reads as TGTGCCATCAGCGACACAGGGGGCGAAGGTTCACCCCTCCACTTT. Protein product: CAISDTGGEGSPLHF.

This chain links TRBV27 with TRBJ2-5, with D hard to call. The CDR3 totals 13 residues. Looked up from germline, CDR1 is MNHEY and CDR2 is SMNVEV (reference sequence). V was trimmed by 2 bases and J by 5 bases, leaving 9 bases between them. CDR3 sequence: CASSLEVGETQYF. In nucleotides, the CDR3 is TGTGCCAGCAGTTTAGAAGTAGGGGAGACCCAGTACTTC.

This clonotype was picked up many times. This chain connects TRBV7-6 to TRBJ2-7; unclear D gene. The CDR3 is 14 residues long. Trimming took off 4 bases at V and 0 bases at J, with 10 bases between the two ends. Germline V gene sequence: CDR1 SGHVS, CDR2 FNYEAQ. The CDR3 region is CASSSEPHSYEQYF. In DNA form, the CDR3 reads TGTGCCAGCAGCTCCGAACCCCACTCCTACGAGCAGTACTTC.

This clonotype came up many times. The chain recombines TRBV7-9 with TRBJ2-1, with 9 bases fitting TRBD1. The CDR3 loop spans 19 amino acids. Trimming took 4 bases from V and 0 from J; bases not matched to a gene: 13. In germline, CDR1 is SEHNR, CDR2 FQNEAQ (reference sequence). The CDR3 coding sequence is TGTGCCAGCAGCTCCACAGGGGGCGCGGACGGTAACTCCTACAATGAGCAGTTCTTC. It encodes CASSSTGGADGNSYNEQFF.

This clonotype was seen at least ten times. The genes are TRBV12-3 or TRBV12-4 and TRBJ2-2, with TRBD1 matching over 8 bases. After removal of 5 bases from V and 6 bases from J, the junction contained 2 bases not matched to a gene. This CDR3 has 13 amino acids. This chain's CDR3 is CASSRTGSGELFF. Here the CDR3 DNA reads TGTGCCAGCAGTCGGACAGGGTCCGGGGAGCTGTTTTTT.

The chain carries TRBV20-1 and TRBJ2-2; 9 bases align to TRBD2. CDR1 and CDR2 (germline): DFQATT, SNEGSKA (reference sequence). This CDR3 has 16 amino acids. With V trimmed by 2 bases and J by 2 bases, 6 bases remained unmatched. The CDR3 sequence: CSARSLLAGNTGELFF. Here the CDR3 DNA reads TGCAGTGCTAGATCCCTGCTAGCGGGAAACACCGGGGAGCTGTTTTTT.

At least ten counts were recorded for this clonotype. The V and J genes are TRBV6-5 and TRBJ1-6; TRBD1 might be the D (5 bases). The germline V and J ends were trimmed by 2 bases and 9 bases, with 11 bases remaining between them. Germline V gives CDR1 MNHEY, CDR2 SVGAGI. This CDR3 region has 14 residues. The DNA for the CDR3 is TGTGCCAGCAGTTACCTCGCGGGGCGTTCACCCCTCCACTTT. It translates to CASSYLAGRSPLHF.

Notes on this clonotype: Germline is not matched at one junction end, which may reflect a read error. The chain joins TRBV7-9 to TRBJ2-3; possible D gene TRBD1, 6 bases. The germline gives CDR1 SEHNR, CDR2 FQNEAQ (reference sequence). The CDR3 sequence is 16 residues long. The DNA for the CDR3 is TGTGCCTGCAGTCCCCTACAGGGAACTAGCACAGATACGCAGTATTTT. This gives the protein CACSPLQGTSTDTQYF.

This clonotype was seen more than once but under ten times. Germline is not matched at one junction end, which may reflect a read error. The genes are TRBV3-1 and TRBJ2-3; tentative D call: TRBD2 (5 bases). This CDR3 spans 16 amino acids. The germline CDR1 and CDR2 sequences are LGHDT and YNNKEL (reference sequence). The CDR3 DNA reads as TGTGCCAGCACCCAAGGTCCAGCGGTGAGCACAGATACGCAGTATTTT. Translation gives CASTQGPAVSTDTQYF.